Sequencing of this TCR beta chain was carried out in a study of T cell changes during pregnancy in multiple sclerosis (dated by TCRdb to the late 2010s). About the study as a whole: The study examined how the T cell repertoire changed over the course of pregnancy in women with multiple sclerosis.

The CDR3 starts with the cysteine, ends with the phenylalanine, and has 15 residues. The DNA shown is the 45-base CDR3, in frame from base 1. After removal of 2 bases from V and 8 bases from J, the junction retains 7 bases not matched to a gene. From a lookup of the germline V gene, CDR1 and CDR2 are MNHNS and SASEGT. The library was prepared using the immunoSEQ multiplex PCR assay. What TCRdb holds here is the immuneACCESS table cut down to in-frame rearrangements. Part of the clones is not present; checked against another copy, under half of the missing clones reflect an unresolved V gene, and the others are unexplained. The sample contains fewer than 60,000 clones, 95% of them found a single time. The ten largest clones take up 5.9% of the sample. Turning to this clone: Its antigen remains unidentified. No much larger clone is present one base from it, and per-base qualities are unavailable.

The sequence came from a female donor with multiple sclerosis, enrolled in a pregnancy study. The V gene is TRBV6-1 and the J gene is TRBJ2-1; 9 bases in the middle match TRBD1. Material: CD8+ T cells from peripheral blood mononuclear cells, obtained in the first trimester of pregnancy. The sequenced DNA: TGTGCCAGCAGTGAACGGGACAGGGACCCATATGAGCAGTTCTTC. Protein translation: CASSERDRDPYEQFF.